The clone carrying this T cell receptor (beta chain) was counted a few times. This entry is derived from a study of blood T cell dynamics during melanoma immunotherapy. The sample's time point: pre-treatment baseline. Only in-frame clones appear in the TCRdb table, and some are missing; sequencing was by immunoSEQ multiplex PCR. Of under 2,000 clones in the sample, over 80% were seen once. The sequencing here drew on blood, taken from a patient treated with checkpoint blockade. The source of this sequence is a human donor with melanoma.

As DNA, the CDR3 is TGTGCCAGCAGTGCACTAGTTAATGAGCAGTTCTTC. Translated, it gives CASSALVNEQFF. The V and J genes are TRBV2 and TRBJ2-1; D perhaps matches TRBD2 (5 bases). The germline CDR1 and CDR2 sequences are SNHLY and FYNNEI. The ends were cut back, 4 bases at V and 7 bases at J, with 8 bases in the middle. The CDR3 is 12 amino acids.